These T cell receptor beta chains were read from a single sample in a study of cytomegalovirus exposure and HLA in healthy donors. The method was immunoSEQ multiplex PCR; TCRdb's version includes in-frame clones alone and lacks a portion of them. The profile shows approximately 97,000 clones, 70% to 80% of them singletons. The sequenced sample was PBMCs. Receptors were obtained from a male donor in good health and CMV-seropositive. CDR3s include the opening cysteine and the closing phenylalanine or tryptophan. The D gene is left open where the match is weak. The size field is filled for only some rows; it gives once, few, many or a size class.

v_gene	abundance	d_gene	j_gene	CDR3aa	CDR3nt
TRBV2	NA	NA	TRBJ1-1	CASSEGFITEAFF	TGTGCCAGCAGTGAGGGCTTCATCACTGAAGCTTTCTTT
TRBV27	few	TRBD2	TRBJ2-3	CASTSTGGLAGVADTQYF	TGTGCCAGCACCTCGACAGGTGGACTAGCGGGAGTGGCAGATACGCAGTATTTT
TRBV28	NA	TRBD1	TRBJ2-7	CATSPGDRYEQYF	TGTGCCACCTCACCGGGGGACAGGTACGAGCAGTACTTC
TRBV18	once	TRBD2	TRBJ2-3	CASSPSAGGTDTQYF	TGTGCCAGCTCACCTTCGGCGGGGGGCACAGATACGCAGTATTTT
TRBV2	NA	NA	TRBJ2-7	CASKGANYEQYF	TGTGCCAGCAAAGGCGCCAACTACGAGCAGTACTTC
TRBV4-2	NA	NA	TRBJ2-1	CASSQAMSSYNEQFF	TGTGCCAGCAGCCAAGCCATGAGCTCCTACAATGAGCAGTTCTTC
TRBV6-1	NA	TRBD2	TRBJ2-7	CASSEASGSGDEQYF	TGTGCCAGCAGTGAAGCCAGCGGGAGCGGGGACGAGCAGTACTTC
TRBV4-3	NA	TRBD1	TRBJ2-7	CASSHQGDGHEQYF	TGCGCCAGCAGTCATCAGGGGGACGGCCACGAGCAGTACTTC
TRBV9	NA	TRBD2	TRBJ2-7	CASSVAASGYEQYF	TGTGCCAGCAGCGTAGCGGCTAGCGGGTACGAGCAGTACTTC
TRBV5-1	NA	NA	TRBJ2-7	CASSPGHLGTYEQYF	TGCGCCAGCAGCCCGGGACACCTAGGAACCTACGAGCAGTACTTC
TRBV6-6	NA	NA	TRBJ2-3	CASSTTTGVIADTQYF	TGTGCCAGCAGTACGACGACGGGAGTCATAGCAGATACGCAGTATTTT
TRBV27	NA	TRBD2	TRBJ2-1	CATRPGLPYNEQFF	TGTGCCACCAGGCCGGGACTACCTTACAATGAGCAGTTCTTC
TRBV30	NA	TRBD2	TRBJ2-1	CAWSVAGAAEQFF	TGTGCCTGGAGTGTAGCGGGAGCAGCTGAGCAGTTCTTC
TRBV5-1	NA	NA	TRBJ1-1	CASSSIFRAGEERTEAFF	TGCGCCAGCAGCTCCATTTTTAGGGCAGGGGAAGAGAGGACTGAAGCTTTCTTT
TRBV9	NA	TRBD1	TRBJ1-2	CASSAGQGREGYTF	TGTGCCAGCAGCGCAGGACAGGGAAGGGAGGGCTACACCTTC
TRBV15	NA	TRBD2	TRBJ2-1	CATSRYRGSGRSSYNEQFF	TGTGCCACCAGCAGATACCGGGGTAGCGGGCGGAGCTCCTACAATGAGCAGTTCTTC
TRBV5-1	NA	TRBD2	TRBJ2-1	CASSLVTGGANEQFF	TGCGCCAGCAGCTTGGTAACGGGAGGGGCGAATGAGCAGTTCTTC
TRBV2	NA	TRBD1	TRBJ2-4	CAGRRTNRDSQYF	TGTGCCGGGAGACGGACAAATCGGGACAGTCAGTACTTC
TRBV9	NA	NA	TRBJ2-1	CASSVAFYNEQFF	TGTGCCAGCAGCGTAGCTTTCTACAATGAGCAGTTCTTC
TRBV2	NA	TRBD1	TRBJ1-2	CASSEPTGVNYGYTF	TGTGCCAGCAGTGAGCCGACAGGGGTTAACTATGGCTACACCTTC
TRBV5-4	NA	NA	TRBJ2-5	CASSLLSQETQYF	TGTGCCAGCAGCTTGCTCAGCCAAGAGACCCAGTACTTC
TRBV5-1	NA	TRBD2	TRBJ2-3	CASSPGWASGSSDTQYF	TGCGCCAGCAGCCCGGGGTGGGCTAGCGGGAGTTCAGATACGCAGTATTTT
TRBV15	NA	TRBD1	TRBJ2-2	CATSRDPPQGAYTGELFF	TGTGCCACCAGCAGAGATCCTCCGCAGGGGGCTTACACCGGGGAGCTGTTTTTT
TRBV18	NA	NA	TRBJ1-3	CASSLSSSSGNTIYF	TGTGCCAGCTCATTGTCCTCGAGCTCTGGAAACACCATATATTTT
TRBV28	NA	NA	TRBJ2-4	CASSWRRGKNIQYF	TGTGCCAGCAGTTGGCGGAGGGGCAAAAACATTCAGTACTTC
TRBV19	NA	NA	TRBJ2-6	CASSDRNSGANVLTF	TGTGCCAGTAGTGACAGGAACTCTGGGGCCAACGTCCTGACTTTC
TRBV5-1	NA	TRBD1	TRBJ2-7	CASGTGTGGHEQYF	TGCGCCAGCGGGACCGGGACAGGGGGACACGAGCAGTACTTC
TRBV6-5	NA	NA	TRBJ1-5	CASSSSGRGLNQPQHF	TGTGCCAGCAGTTCCTCGGGGAGGGGTCTCAATCAGCCCCAGCATTTT
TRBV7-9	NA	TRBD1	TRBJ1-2	CASSARDRGAYGYTF	TGTGCCAGCAGCGCCCGGGACAGGGGCGCCTATGGCTACACCTTC
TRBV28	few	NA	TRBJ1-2	CASSTYGYGYTF	TGTGCCAGCAGTACCTACGGCTATGGCTACACCTTC
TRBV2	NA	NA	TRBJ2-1	CASSNPGQGYNEQFF	TGTGCCAGCAGTAATCCGGGCCAGGGGTACAATGAGCAGTTCTTC
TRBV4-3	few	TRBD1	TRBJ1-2	CASSHGQGREGYTF	TGCGCCAGCAGCCACGGACAGGGGAGAGAGGGCTACACCTTC
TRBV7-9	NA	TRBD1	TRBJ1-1	CASSFAPGQGGKPEAFF	TGTGCCAGCAGCTTCGCGCCGGGACAGGGAGGAAAGCCTGAAGCTTTCTTT
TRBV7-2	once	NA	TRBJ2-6	CASSLGRSSGANVLTF	TGTGCCAGCAGCTTAGGGAGGTCCTCTGGGGCCAACGTCCTGACTTTC
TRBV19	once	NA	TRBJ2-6	CASSIGAGISGANGLTF	TGTGCCAGTAGTATAGGGGCAGGTATCTCTGGGGCCAACGGCCTGACTTTC
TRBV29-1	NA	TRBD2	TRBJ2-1	CSVEQLAGINEQFF	TGCAGCGTTGAGCAGCTAGCGGGAATCAATGAGCAGTTCTTC
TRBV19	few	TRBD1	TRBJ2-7	CASSRFGTGTSSYEQYF	TGTGCCAGTAGTAGGTTCGGGACAGGGACGAGCTCCTACGAGCAGTACTTC
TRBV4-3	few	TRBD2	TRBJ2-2	CASSRMTSGSAGELFF	TGCGCCAGCAGCCGTATGACTAGCGGGAGCGCCGGGGAGCTGTTTTTT
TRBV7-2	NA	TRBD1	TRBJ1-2	CASSVDRGTGYTF	TGTGCCAGCAGCGTCGACAGGGGGACCGGCTACACCTTC
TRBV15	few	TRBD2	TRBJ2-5	CATSPQTSGYQETQYF	TGTGCCACCAGCCCTCAAACTAGCGGCTACCAAGAGACCCAGTACTTC
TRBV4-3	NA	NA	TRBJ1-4	CASSQDQGRLTF	TGCGCCAGCAGCCAAGATCAAGGGAGACTTACTTTT
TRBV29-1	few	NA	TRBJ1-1	CSVGVSGEGTEAFF	TGCAGCGTTGGGGTGTCCGGGGAAGGGACTGAAGCTTTCTTT
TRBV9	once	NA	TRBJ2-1	CASSTTGSSYNEQFF	TGTGCCAGCAGCACCACAGGGAGCTCCTACAATGAGCAGTTCTTC
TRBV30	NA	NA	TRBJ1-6	CAWSSGEVESLHF	TGTGCCTGGAGTTCGGGGGAAGTGGAGTCCCTCCACTTT
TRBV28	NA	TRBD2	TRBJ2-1	CASRYAGLAATDEQFF	TGTGCCAGCAGATACGCGGGACTAGCGGCTACAGATGAGCAGTTCTTC
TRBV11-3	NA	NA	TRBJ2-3	CASSFSGNGSTQYF	TGTGCCAGCAGCTTTTCAGGGAATGGAAGTACGCAGTATTTT
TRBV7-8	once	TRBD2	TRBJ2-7	CASSKSGLAAFTYEQYF	TGTGCCAGCAGCAAGTCAGGACTAGCGGCATTCACCTACGAGCAGTACTTC
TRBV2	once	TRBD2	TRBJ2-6	CASSLLAGASGANVLTF	TGTGCCAGCAGTTTACTCGCGGGAGCGTCTGGGGCCAACGTCCTGACTTTC
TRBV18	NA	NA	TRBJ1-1	CASSSGAGDEAFF	TGTGCCAGCTCATCAGGGGCGGGGGATGAAGCTTTCTTT
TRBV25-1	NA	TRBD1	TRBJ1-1	CASSDLDREETEAFF	TGTGCCAGCAGTGACCTGGACAGGGAGGAGACTGAAGCTTTCTTT